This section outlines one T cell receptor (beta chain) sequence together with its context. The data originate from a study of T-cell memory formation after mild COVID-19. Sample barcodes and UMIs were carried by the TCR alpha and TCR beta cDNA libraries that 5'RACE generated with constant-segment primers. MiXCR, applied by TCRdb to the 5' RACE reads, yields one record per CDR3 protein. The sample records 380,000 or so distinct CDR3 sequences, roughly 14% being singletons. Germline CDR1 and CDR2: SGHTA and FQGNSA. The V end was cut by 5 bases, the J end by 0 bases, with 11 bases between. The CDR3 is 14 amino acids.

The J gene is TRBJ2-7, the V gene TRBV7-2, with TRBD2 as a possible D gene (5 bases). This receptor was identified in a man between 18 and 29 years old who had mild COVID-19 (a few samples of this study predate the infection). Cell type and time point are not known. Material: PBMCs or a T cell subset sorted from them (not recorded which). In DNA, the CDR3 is TGTGCCAGCAGCCCAATGGGGAGCTCCTACGAGCAGTACTTC. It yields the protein CASSPMGSSYEQYF.